What follows are 17 T cell receptor beta chains derived from one specimen sequenced in a study of T cell changes during pregnancy in multiple sclerosis. Repertoires were generated with immunoSEQ multiplex PCR, while TCRdb's copy carries only in-frame clones and drops some. The data contain around 65,000 clones, around 90% of them singletons. This specimen was peripheral blood, taken in the first trimester of pregnancy. The receptors originated from a female donor in good health, enrolled as a control in a pregnancy study.

This chain links TRBV28 with TRBJ1-5; 10 bases align to TRBD1. The CDR3 sequence is 15 residues long. Germline loops: CDR1 MDHEN, CDR2 SYDVKM. V gave up 5 bases and J gave up 5 bases; unmatched junction bases: 6. Here the CDR3 DNA reads TGTGCCAGCAGTGAAGCCGGGACAGGGGATCAGCCCCAGCATTTT. It encodes CASSEAGTGDQPQHF.

V gene TRBV5-6 combines with J gene TRBJ2-7; TRBD2 is a possible D gene (6 bases). The V end lost 4 bases, the J end lost 6 bases, and 17 bases lay between the germline ends. The length of the CDR3 is 14 residues. CDR1 and CDR2 from the germline V gene are SGHDT and YYEEEE. This CDR3 reads CASSLGWGESEQYF. DNA for the CDR3: TGTGCCAGCAGCCTCGGGTGGGGGGAGTCCGAGCAGTACTTC.

The chain joins TRBV11-3 to TRBJ1-2; D call uncertain. The CDR3 has 16 residues. Trimming took off 0 bases at V and 3 bases at J, with 14 bases between the two ends. CDR1 is SGHNT, CDR2 YENEEA, per germline. The CDR3 region has the DNA TGTGCCAGCAGCTTAGATGGCGGCAGTTTGGACTATGGCTACACCTTC. It codes for CASSLDGGSLDYGYTF. The full variable domain, rest sourced from reference TRBV11-3 and TRBJ1-2, is EAGVVQSPRYKIIEKKQPVAFWCNPISGHNTLYWYLQNLGQGPELLIRYENEEAVDDSQLPKDRFSAERLKGVDSTLKIQPAELGDSAVYLCASSLDGGSLDYGYTFGSGTRLTVV.

The chain is built from TRBV5-5 and TRBJ1-5; the D is unclear. Germline V gene lookup returns CDR1 SGHKS and CDR2 YYEKEE (reference sequence). CDR3 size: 15 residues. V lost 4 bases, J lost 1 base, and 12 bases lay in between. CDR3 loop: CASSPIGGSNQPQHF. CDR3 in DNA: TGTGCCAGCAGCCCCATTGGAGGGAGCAATCAGCCCCAGCATTTT.

This chain joins TRBV28 and TRBJ1-1; D remains ambiguous. Germline V gives CDR1 MDHEN, CDR2 SYDVKM. The germline V and J ends were trimmed by 6 bases and 9 bases, with 17 bases remaining between them. This CDR3 is 13 amino acids long. The CDR3 region has the DNA TGTGCCAGCAGCACACCTTCAGACAAGAAAGCTTTCTTT. It yields the protein CASSTPSDKKAFF.

This sequence joins TRBV14 and TRBJ2-3, with 9 bases identical to TRBD1. This CDR3 spans 15 amino acids. Looked up from germline, CDR1 is SGHDN and CDR2 is FVKESK. The J segment lost 7 bases and the V segment lost 1 base, leaving 6 bases of the junction unmatched. CDR3 protein: CASSQVWTGENTQYF. The CDR3 DNA reads TGTGCCAGCAGCCAAGTATGGACAGGGGAGAATACGCAGTATTTT. Supplemented by reference TRBV14 and TRBJ2-3, the full variable domain reads EAGVTQFPSHSVIEKGQTVTLRCDPISGHDNLYWYRRVMGKEIKFLLHFVKESKQDESGMPNNRFLAERTGGTYSTLKVQPAELEDSGVYFCASSQVWTGENTQYFGPGTRLTVL.

The chain joins TRBV7-3 to TRBJ2-1; 7 bases are shared with TRBD2. CDR3 length: 16 amino acids. V gave up 1 base and J gave up 0 bases; unmatched junction bases: 3. Germline CDR1 and CDR2: SGHTA and FQGTGA. CDR3 sequence: CASSLIGGSSYNEQFF. The CDR3, as DNA: TGTGCCAGCAGCTTAATAGGCGGGAGCTCCTACAATGAGCAGTTCTTC.

This clone was seen once. This chain connects TRBV6-4 to TRBJ2-1; TRBD1 aligns across 9 bases. The CDR3 sequence is 15 residues long. V trimming: 2 bases; J trimming: 7 bases; junction bases outside the gene matches: 6. In germline, CDR1 is MRHNA, CDR2 SNTAGT. CDR3 in amino acids: CASSDRAGQGNEQFF. The CDR3 DNA reads as TGTGCCAGCAGTGACCGAGCAGGACAGGGGAATGAGCAGTTCTTC.

This sequence joins TRBV14 and TRBJ1-1; D is uncertain. This CDR3 contains 13 residues. Deletions cut 1 base from V and 1 base from J, with 4 bases between. Germline V gene lookup returns CDR1 SGHDN and CDR2 FVKESK. CDR3 region: CASSQGQNTEAFF. CDR3 coding DNA: TGTGCCAGCAGCCAAGGACAGAACACTGAAGCTTTCTTT.

The rearrangement uses TRBV30 and TRBJ2-2; perhaps TRBD1 as D (5 bases). This CDR3 spans 14 amino acids. Trimming took off 1 base at V and 1 base at J, with 7 bases between the two ends. The germline V gene encodes CDR1 GTSNPN and CDR2 SVGIG (reference sequence). The DNA of the CDR3 is TGTGCCTGGAGTGAAGACAGGAACACCGGGGAGCTGTTTTTT. This codes for CAWSEDRNTGELFF. Using reference TRBV30 and TRBJ2-2 for the parts outside the CDR3, the full variable domain is SQTIHQWPATLVQPVGSPLSLECTVEGTSNPNLYWYRQAAGRGLQLLFYSVGIGQISSEVPQNLSASRPQDRQFILSSKKLLLSDSGFYLCAWSEDRNTGELFFGEGSRLTVL.

Note on this clone: The same CDR3 also results from other DNA sequences found in this sample. The chain joins TRBV27 to TRBJ2-7; 8 bases align to TRBD1. This CDR3 region has 14 residues. The junction had 5 bases not matched to a gene; V was cut back by 5 bases and J by 2 bases. Germline CDR1 is MNHEY and CDR2 is SMNVEV (reference sequence). CDR3 sequence (DNA): TGTGCCAGCAGTCTAGACAGGGGCCCCTACGAGCAGTACTTC. Its translation: CASSLDRGPYEQYF.

The V gene is TRBV7-8, the J gene TRBJ2-7; weak D call: TRBD2 (5 bases). The CDR3 length is 14 residues. Trimming removed 2 bases at V and 9 bases at J, with 17 bases between. Germline V gene lookup returns CDR1 SGHVS and CDR2 FQNEAQ. The CDR3 loop reads CASSLRVLAGWQYF. DNA of the CDR3: TGTGCCAGCAGCTTAAGGGTCCTCGCGGGTTGGCAGTACTTC.

The rearrangement uses TRBV7-8 and TRBJ2-1; tentative D call: TRBD2 (7 bases). The CDR3 contains 17 residues. The V and J ends lost 0 bases and 4 bases respectively, with 16 bases between them. The germline V gene has CDR1 SGHVS and CDR2 FQNEAQ. In nucleotides, the CDR3 is TGTGCCAGCAGCTTAGCGCGGTGGGGGGGCAGGTACAATGAGCAGTTCTTC. Amino acids: CASSLARWGGRYNEQFF.

CDR3 DNA: TGCAGCGTCAGGACAGGGGATGAAAAACTGTTTTTT. Translated: CSVRTGDEKLFF. The V and J genes are TRBV29-1 and TRBJ1-4, with TRBD1 matching over 9 bases. The CDR3 sequence is 12 residues long. Germline values: CDR1 SQVTM, CDR2 ANQGSEA. Trimming took 6 bases from V and 6 from J; bases not matched to a gene: 2.

This chain joins TRBV18 and TRBJ2-1; possibly TRBD2 for D (6 bases). This CDR3 is built from 14 residues. Germline CDR1 KGHSH, CDR2 LQKENI. Trimming took off 3 bases at V and 0 bases at J, with 6 bases between the two ends. The DNA for the CDR3 is TGTGCCAGCTCACCGGGGGGCTCCTACAATGAGCAGTTCTTC. The encoded protein is CASSPGGSYNEQFF.

V and J are TRBV5-8 and TRBJ1-2; 7 bases are a match to TRBD1. The V gene's germline CDR1 is SGHTS and CDR2 YDEGEE. This CDR3 has 16 residues. V trimming: 1 base; J trimming: 4 bases; junction bases outside the gene matches: 10. The CDR3 here is CASSLYSQGIFYGYTF. DNA of the CDR3: TGTGCCAGCAGCTTGTATTCACAGGGGATTTTCTATGGCTACACCTTC.

The V and J genes are TRBV5-6 and TRBJ2-3; 8 nucleotides agree with TRBD2. This CDR3 has 17 residues. CDR1 and CDR2 (germline): SGHDT, YYEEEE. Germline trimming cut 1 base from V and 8 bases from J; bases unmatched to any gene: 15. CDR3 in DNA: TGTGCCAGCAGCTTGCGGACCGTGTCGGGAGGGCTAGCTACGCAGTATTTT. Its protein is CASSLRTVSGGLATQYF.